A selection of T cell receptor beta chains follows, all from one sample in a study of memory CD8 T cells in hepatitis C reinfection. The repertoire was sequenced with immunoSEQ multiplex PCR; TCRdb's copy has only in-frame clones and lacks some. The profile shows 50,000 or so clones, just under 90% of them singletons. The sample taken for sequencing was naive CD8+ T cells sorted from blood. These receptors were obtained from a man aged 18 to 29 with hepatitis C virus infection. Both conserved end residues are part of each CDR3. D genes are given only for firm matches. Only part of the rows carry a size: once, few, many, or a class if the clone is expanded.

v_call: TRBV13; d_call: TRBD1; j_call: TRBJ1-2; clone_size: NA; cdr3_nt: TGTGCCAGCAGCTGGGGGACGCCGGGACAGGGGTACTATGGCTACACCTTC; cdr3_aa: CASSWGTPGQGYYGYTF
v_call: TRBV5-1; d_call: NA; j_call: TRBJ2-2; clone_size: NA; cdr3_nt: TGCGCCAGCAGCCAAGAATGGGCCGGGGCCGGGGAGCTGTTTTTT; cdr3_aa: CASSQEWAGAGELFF
v_call: TRBV10-1; d_call: NA; j_call: TRBJ2-5; clone_size: NA; cdr3_nt: TGCGCCAGCAGTGAGAGCGGCTCCCAAGAGACCCAGTACTTC; cdr3_aa: CASSESGSQETQYF
v_call: TRBV6-6; d_call: NA; j_call: TRBJ2-5; clone_size: NA; cdr3_nt: TGTGCCAGCAGCGCCGCCGCCCGGGGGCAAGAGACCCAGTACTTC; cdr3_aa: CASSAAARGQETQYF
v_call: TRBV27; d_call: TRBD1; j_call: TRBJ1-2; clone_size: NA; cdr3_nt: TGTGCCAGCGGGCAGGGGGCCTTAGGCTACACCTTC; cdr3_aa: CASGQGALGYTF
v_call: TRBV9; d_call: TRBD1; j_call: TRBJ2-1; clone_size: once; cdr3_nt: TGTGCCAGCAGCGAGAGACAGGGAAATGAGCAGTTCTTC; cdr3_aa: CASSERQGNEQFF
v_call: TRBV11-2; d_call: TRBD2; j_call: TRBJ2-5; clone_size: NA; cdr3_nt: TGTGCCAGCAGCTTGGAGGGACTAGCGGGAGAGGGAGAGACCCAGTACTTC; cdr3_aa: CASSLEGLAGEGETQYF
v_call: TRBV27; d_call: NA; j_call: TRBJ2-7; clone_size: NA; cdr3_nt: TGTGCCAGCAGCGTCACCGGCGGGTCTACCTACGAGCAGTACTTC; cdr3_aa: CASSVTGGSTYEQYF
v_call: TRBV4-1; d_call: TRBD2; j_call: TRBJ2-1; clone_size: NA; cdr3_nt: TGCGCCAGCAGCCCCCCGTGGGGACTAGCGCGGAATGAGCAGTTCTTC; cdr3_aa: CASSPPWGLARNEQFF
v_call: TRBV4-1; d_call: NA; j_call: TRBJ2-1; clone_size: NA; cdr3_nt: TGCGCCAGCAGCCAAGATAACACCGCCAACAATGAGCAGTTCTTC; cdr3_aa: CASSQDNTANNEQFF